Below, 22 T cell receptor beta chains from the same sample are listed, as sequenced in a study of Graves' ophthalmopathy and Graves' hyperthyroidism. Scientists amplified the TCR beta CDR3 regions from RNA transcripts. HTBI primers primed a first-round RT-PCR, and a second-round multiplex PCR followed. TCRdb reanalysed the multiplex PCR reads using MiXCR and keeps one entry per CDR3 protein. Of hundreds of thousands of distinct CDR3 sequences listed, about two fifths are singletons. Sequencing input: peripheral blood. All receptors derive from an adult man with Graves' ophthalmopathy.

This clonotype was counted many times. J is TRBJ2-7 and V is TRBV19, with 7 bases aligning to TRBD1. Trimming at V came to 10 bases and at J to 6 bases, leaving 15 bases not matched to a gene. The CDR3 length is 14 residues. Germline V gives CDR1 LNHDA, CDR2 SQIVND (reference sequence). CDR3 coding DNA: TGTGCCACCCGAATTATCGACAGGGACGGCGAGCAGTACTTC. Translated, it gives CATRIIDRDGEQYF.

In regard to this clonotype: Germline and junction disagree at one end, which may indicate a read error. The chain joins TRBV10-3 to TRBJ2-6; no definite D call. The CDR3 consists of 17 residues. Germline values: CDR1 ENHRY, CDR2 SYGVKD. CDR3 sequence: CASSPRGSVSGANVLTF. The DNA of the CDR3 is TGTGCCAGCAGTCCGAGAGGATCGGTTTCTGGGGCCAACGTCCTGACTTTC.

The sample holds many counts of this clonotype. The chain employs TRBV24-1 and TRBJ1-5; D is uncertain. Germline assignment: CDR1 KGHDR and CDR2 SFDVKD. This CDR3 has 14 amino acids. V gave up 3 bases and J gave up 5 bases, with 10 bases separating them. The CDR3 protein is CATSDPGVDQPQHF. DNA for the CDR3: TGTGCCACCAGTGATCCGGGAGTGGATCAGCCCCAGCATTTT.

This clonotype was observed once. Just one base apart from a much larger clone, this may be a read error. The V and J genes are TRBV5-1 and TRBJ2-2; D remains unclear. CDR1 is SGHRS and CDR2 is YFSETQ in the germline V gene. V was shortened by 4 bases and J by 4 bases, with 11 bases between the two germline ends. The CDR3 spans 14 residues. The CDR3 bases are TGCGCCAGCAGCCGGTACGCTAGCACCGGGGAGCTGTTTTTT. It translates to CASSRYASTGELFF.

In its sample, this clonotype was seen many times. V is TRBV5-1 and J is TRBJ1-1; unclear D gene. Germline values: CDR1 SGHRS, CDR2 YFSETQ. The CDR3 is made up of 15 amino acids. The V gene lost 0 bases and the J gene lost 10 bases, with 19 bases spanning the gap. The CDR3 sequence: CASSLEVGRRRGAFF. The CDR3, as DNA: TGCGCCAGCAGCTTGGAAGTAGGCAGGCGGAGAGGAGCTTTCTTT.

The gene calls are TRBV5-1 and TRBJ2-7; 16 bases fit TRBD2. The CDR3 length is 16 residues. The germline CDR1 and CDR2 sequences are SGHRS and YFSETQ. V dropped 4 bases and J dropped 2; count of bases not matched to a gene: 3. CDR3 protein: CASSTGTSGGAYEQYF. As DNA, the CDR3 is TGCGCCAGCAGCACCGGGACTAGCGGGGGGGCCTACGAGCAGTACTTC.

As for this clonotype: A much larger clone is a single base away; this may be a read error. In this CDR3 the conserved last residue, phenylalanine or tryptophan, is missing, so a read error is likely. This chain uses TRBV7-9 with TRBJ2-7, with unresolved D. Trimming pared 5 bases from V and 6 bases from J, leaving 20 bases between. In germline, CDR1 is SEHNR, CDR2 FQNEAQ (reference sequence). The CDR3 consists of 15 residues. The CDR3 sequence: CASSPRTSGPGEQYC. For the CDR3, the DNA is TGTGCCAGCAGCCCCCGAACGTCCGGGCCGGGCGAGCAGTACTGC.

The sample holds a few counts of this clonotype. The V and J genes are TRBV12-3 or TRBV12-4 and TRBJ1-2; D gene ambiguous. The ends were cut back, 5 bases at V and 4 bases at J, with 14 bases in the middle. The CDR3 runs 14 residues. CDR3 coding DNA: TGTGCCAGCAGTGAAGAGGACCGCTCCTATGGCTACACCTTC. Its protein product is CASSEEDRSYGYTF.

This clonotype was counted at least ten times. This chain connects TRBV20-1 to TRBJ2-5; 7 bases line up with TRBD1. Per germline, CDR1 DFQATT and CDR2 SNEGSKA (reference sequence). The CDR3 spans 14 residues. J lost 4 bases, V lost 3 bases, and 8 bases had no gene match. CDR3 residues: CSARARGLGETQYF. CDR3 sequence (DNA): TGCAGTGCTAGGGCCAGGGGGTTGGGAGAGACCCAGTACTTC.

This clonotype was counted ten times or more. The DNA of the CDR3 is TGCAGTGCTAGTGCGGAGGGTCCCGTCGAGCAGTACTTC. Its translation is CSASAEGPVEQYF. The gene calls are TRBV20-1 and TRBJ2-7; D might be TRBD2 (6 bases). Trimming left V 3 bases short and J 6 bases short, with 15 bases between. The CDR3 loop spans 13 amino acids. Germline-derived CDR1 and CDR2 are DFQATT and SNEGSKA (reference sequence).

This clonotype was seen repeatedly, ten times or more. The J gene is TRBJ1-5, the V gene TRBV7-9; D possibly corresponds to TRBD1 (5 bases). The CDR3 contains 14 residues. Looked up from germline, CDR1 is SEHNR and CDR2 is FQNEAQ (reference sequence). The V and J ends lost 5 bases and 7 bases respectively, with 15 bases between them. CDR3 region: CASSRGGNWQPQHF. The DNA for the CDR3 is TGTGCCAGCAGCCGCGGGGGGAATTGGCAGCCCCAGCATTTT.

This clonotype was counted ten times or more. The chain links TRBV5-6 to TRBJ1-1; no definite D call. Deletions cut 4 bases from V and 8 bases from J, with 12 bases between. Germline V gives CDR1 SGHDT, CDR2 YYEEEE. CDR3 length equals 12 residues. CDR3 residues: CASSVHDVEAFF. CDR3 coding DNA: TGTGCCAGCAGCGTCCACGATGTCGAAGCTTTCTTT.

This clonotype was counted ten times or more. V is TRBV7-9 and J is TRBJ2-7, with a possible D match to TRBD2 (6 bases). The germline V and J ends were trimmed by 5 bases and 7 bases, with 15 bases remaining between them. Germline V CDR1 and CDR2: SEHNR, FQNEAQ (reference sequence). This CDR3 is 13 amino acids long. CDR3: CASSPSGGLEQYF. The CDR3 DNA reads TGTGCCAGCAGCCCCTCTGGAGGGTTGGAGCAGTACTTC.

For the CDR3, the DNA is TGCGCCAGCAGGGCGACAGGGTCAGATGGCTACACCATATATTTT. It is translated as CASRATGSDGYTIYF. This chain connects TRBV10-2 to TRBJ1-3; 7 nucleotides match TRBD1. This CDR3 region has 15 residues. Losses at the gene ends were 6 bases for V and 8 bases for J; bases not matched to a gene: 13. Looked up from germline, CDR1 is WSHSY and CDR2 is SAAADI.

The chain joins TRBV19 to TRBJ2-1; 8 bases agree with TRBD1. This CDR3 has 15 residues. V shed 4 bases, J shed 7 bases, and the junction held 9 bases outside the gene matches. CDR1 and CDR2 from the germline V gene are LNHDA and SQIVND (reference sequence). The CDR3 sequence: CASSRDRGSTNEQFF. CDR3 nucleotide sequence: TGTGCCAGTAGTAGAGACAGGGGTTCGACTAATGAGCAGTTCTTC. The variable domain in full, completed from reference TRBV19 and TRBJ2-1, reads DGGITQSPKYLFRKEGQNVTLSCEQNLNHDAMYWYRQDPGQGLRLIYYSQIVNDFQKGDIAEGYSVSREKKESFPLTVTSAQKNPTAFYLCASSRDRGSTNEQFFGPGTRLTVL.

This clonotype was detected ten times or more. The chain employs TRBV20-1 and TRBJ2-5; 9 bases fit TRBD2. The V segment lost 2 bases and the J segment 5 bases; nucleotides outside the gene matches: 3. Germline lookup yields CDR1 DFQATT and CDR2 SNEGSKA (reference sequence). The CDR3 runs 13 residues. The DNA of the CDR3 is TGCAGTGCTAGACGGCGGGGGGGGGAGACCCAGTACTTC. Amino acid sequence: CSARRRGGETQYF.

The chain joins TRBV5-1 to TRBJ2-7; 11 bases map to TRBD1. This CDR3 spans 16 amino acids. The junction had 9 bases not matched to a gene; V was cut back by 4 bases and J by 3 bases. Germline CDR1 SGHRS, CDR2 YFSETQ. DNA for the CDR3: TGCGCCAGCAGCGAAAGGACAGGGGGCCGAGTCTACGAGCAGTACTTC. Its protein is CASSERTGGRVYEQYF.

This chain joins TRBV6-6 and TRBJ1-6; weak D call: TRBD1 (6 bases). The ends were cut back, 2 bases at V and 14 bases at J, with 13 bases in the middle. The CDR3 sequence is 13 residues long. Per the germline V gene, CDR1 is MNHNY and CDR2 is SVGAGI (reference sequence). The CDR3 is CASSYADRQALHF. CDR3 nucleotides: TGTGCCAGCAGTTACGCGGATCGACAGGCCCTCCACTTT.

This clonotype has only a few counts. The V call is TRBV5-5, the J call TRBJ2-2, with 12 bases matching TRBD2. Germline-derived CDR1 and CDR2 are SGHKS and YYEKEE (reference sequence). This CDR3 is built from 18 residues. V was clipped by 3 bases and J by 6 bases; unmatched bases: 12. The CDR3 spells CASSWGGLAGIGAGELFF. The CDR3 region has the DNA TGTGCCAGCAGCTGGGGCGGACTAGCGGGAATCGGGGCCGGGGAGCTGTTTTTT.

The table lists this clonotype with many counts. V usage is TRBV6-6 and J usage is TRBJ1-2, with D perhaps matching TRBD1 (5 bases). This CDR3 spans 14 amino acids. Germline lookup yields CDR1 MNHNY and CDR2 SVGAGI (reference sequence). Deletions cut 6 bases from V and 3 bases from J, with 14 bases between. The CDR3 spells CASRYTGTDYGYTF. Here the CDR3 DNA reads TGTGCCAGCAGATACACCGGGACGGACTATGGCTACACCTTC.

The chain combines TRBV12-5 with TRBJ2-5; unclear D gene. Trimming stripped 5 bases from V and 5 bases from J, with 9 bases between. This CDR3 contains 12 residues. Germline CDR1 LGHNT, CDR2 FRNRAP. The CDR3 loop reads CASGPPPETQYF. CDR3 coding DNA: TGTGCTAGTGGTCCCCCCCCGGAGACCCAGTACTTC.

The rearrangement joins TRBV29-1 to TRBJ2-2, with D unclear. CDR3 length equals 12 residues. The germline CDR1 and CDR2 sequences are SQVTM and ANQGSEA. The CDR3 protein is CTLRADTGELFF. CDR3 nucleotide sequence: TGCACCCTTCGGGCTGACACCGGGGAGCTGTTTTTT.